The clone carrying this T cell receptor beta chain was counted a few times. Unsorted whole blood supplied the RNA, and germline DNA was extracted too. The V gene's germline CDR1 is ENHRY and CDR2 SYGVKD. The CDR3 loop spans 14 amino acids. J was trimmed by 9 bases and V by 11 bases; bases with no gene match: 16. From 400 to 500 ng total RNA, TCR beta cDNA was generated with a primer in the constant region. TCR beta libraries came from three nested multiplex PCR rounds using slightly modified ARM-PCR. Two initial PCR rounds of about 11 cycles each paired TRBV1-TRBV30 forward primers with a C-beta reverse primer. TCRdb re-called the multiplex PCR reads with MiXCR, one entry per CDR3 protein. Of approximately 340,000 distinct CDR3 sequences listed, about 61% are singletons. This sample was taken from a study of tumor-infiltrating lymphocytes in primary liver carcinoma.

The rearrangement links TRBV10-3 to TRBJ2-5; 9 bases are shared with TRBD2. This clonotype was obtained from a man in his forties or fifties with primary liver carcinoma and hepatitis B virus infection. Input material: peripheral blood. CDR3 nucleotides: TGTGCCGTAAATGCGGGAGGGCTTGGTGAGGCCCAGTACTTC. Translation gives CAVNAGGLGEAQYF.